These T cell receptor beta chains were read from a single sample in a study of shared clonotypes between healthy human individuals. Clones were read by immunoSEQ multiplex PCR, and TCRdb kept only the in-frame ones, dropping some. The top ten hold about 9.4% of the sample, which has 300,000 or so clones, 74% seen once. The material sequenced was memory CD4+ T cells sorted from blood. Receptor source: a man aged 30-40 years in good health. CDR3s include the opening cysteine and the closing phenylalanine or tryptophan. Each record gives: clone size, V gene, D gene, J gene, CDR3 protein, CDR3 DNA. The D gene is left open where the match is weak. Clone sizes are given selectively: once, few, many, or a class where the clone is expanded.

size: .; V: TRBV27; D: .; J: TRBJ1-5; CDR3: CASSLLGQTNQPQHF; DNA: TGTGCCAGCAGTTTATTGGGGCAGACCAATCAGCCCCAGCATTTT
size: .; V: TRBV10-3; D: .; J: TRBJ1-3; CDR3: CAISDSPTRGNTIYF; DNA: TGTGCCATCAGTGACTCCCCCACACGCGGAAACACCATATATTTT
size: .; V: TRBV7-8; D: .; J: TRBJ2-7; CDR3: CASSFTDRGEQYF; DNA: TGTGCCAGCAGCTTCACCGACCGCGGCGAGCAGTACTTC
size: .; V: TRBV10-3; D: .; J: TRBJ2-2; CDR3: CAITRGGRVGELFF; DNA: TGTGCCATCACAAGAGGAGGGCGGGTCGGGGAGCTGTTTTTT
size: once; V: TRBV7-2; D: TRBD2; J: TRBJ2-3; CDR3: CASSPGLAGGADTQYF; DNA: TGTGCCAGCAGCCCTGGACTAGCGGGAGGCGCCGATACGCAGTATTTT
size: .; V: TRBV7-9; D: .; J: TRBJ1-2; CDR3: CASSFPNDYGYTF; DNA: TGTGCCAGCAGCTTCCCTAACGACTATGGCTACACCTTC
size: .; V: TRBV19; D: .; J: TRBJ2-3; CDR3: CASCRERTDTQYF; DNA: TGTGCCAGTTGCCGGGAGCGCACAGATACGCAGTATTTT
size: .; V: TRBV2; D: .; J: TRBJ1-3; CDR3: CASSEAPRPSGNTIYF; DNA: TGTGCCAGCAGTGAAGCGCCTCGGCCCTCTGGAAACACCATATATTTT
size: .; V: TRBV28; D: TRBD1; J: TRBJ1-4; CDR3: CASIATGVSGKLFF; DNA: TGTGCCAGCATTGCCACAGGGGTTTCTGGAAAACTGTTTTTT
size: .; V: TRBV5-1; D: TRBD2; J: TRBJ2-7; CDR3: CASSSLKTGGIDEQYF; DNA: TGCGCCAGCAGCAGTTTGAAGACGGGGGGTATCGACGAGCAGTACTTC
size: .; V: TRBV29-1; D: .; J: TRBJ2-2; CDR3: CSVGLGGPTGELFF; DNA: TGCAGCGTTGGGTTAGGGGGACCCACCGGGGAGCTGTTTTTT
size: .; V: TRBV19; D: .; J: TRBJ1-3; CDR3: CASSLYQRASGNTIYF; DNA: TGTGCCAGTAGTTTATATCAAAGGGCGTCCGGAAACACCATATATTTT
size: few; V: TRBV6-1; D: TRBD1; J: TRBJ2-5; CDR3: CASRRDSYQETQYF; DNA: TGTGCCAGCAGGAGGGACAGCTATCAAGAGACCCAGTACTTC
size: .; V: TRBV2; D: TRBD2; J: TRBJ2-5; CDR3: CASSEGSGRKQETQYF; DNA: TGTGCCAGCAGTGAAGGTAGCGGGAGGAAACAAGAGACCCAGTACTTC
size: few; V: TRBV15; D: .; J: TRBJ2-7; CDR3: CATGREFGGEQYF; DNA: TGTGCCACCGGGCGGGAATTTGGCGGCGAGCAGTACTTC
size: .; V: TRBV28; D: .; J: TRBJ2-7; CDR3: CASRDGPQAYEQYF; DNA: TGTGCCAGCAGAGACGGGCCCCAGGCCTACGAGCAGTACTTC
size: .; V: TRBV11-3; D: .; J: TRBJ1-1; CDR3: CASSQGALAEAFF; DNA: TGTGCCAGCAGCCAAGGGGCCTTGGCTGAAGCTTTCTTT
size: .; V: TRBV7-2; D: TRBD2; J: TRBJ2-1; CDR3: CASSSRTSGRGDEQFF; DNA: TGTGCCAGCAGCTCCAGGACTAGCGGGAGAGGTGATGAGCAGTTCTTC
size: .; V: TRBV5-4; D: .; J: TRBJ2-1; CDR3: CASSLPGTEQFF; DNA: TGTGCCAGCAGCTTACCCGGGACTGAGCAGTTCTTC
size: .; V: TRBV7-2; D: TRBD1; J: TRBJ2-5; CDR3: CASSLVTGLGGTQYF; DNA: TGTGCCAGCAGCTTAGTGACAGGGCTTGGGGGGACCCAGTACTTC
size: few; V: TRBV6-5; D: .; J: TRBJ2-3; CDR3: CASSRETDTQYF; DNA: TGTGCCAGCAGTCGCGAGACAGATACGCAGTATTTT
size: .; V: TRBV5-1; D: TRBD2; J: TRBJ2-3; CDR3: CASSPRGLVPSVSTQYF; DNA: TGCGCCAGCAGCCCGAGAGGACTAGTTCCTTCTGTTAGTACGCAGTATTTT
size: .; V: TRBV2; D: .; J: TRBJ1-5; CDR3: CASKADSNQPQHF; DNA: TGTGCCAGCAAGGCTGATAGCAATCAGCCCCAGCATTTT
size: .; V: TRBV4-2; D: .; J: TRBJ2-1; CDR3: CASSHLRGAYNEQFF; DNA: TGTGCCAGCAGCCACCTGAGGGGGGCCTACAATGAGCAGTTCTTC
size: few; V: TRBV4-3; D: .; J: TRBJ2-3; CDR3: CASSRKYDSSAAWNF; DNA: TGCGCCAGCAGCCGAAAATACGACTCGAGCGCTGCATGGAATTTT
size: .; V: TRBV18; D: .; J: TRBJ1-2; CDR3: CASSPTAAGGGYTF; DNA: TGTGCCAGCTCACCAACGGCGGCGGGGGGAGGCTACACCTTC
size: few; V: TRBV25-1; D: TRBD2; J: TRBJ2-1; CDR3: CASSEPRRLAASYNEQFF; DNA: TGTGCCAGCAGTGAACCTCGCCGACTAGCGGCCTCCTACAATGAGCAGTTCTTC
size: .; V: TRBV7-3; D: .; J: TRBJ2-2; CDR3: CASSLPPGESNTGELFF; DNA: TGTGCCAGCAGCTTACCCCCGGGCGAATCGAACACCGGGGAGCTGTTTTTT
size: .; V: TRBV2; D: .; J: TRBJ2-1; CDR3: CASSENSGDEQFF; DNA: TGTGCCAGCAGTGAGAATTCGGGGGATGAGCAGTTCTTC